Reported below is one TCR beta chain. Its target is unknown. TCRdb's table, derived via immunoSEQ multiplex PCR, lists solely in-frame clones and lacks some. The data hold 70,000 or so clones, with 90% observed a single time. These data come from a study of OX40 agonist ivuxolimab in advanced cancers. Study observations and caveats: More expanded clones were seen, on average, in CD8+ T cells than in CD4+.

The CDR3 is 15 residues long. Sequencing was performed on CD4+ or CD8+ T cells sorted from blood, taken in a trial of the OX40 agonist ivuxolimab. The rearrangement joins TRBV21-1 to TRBJ1-1. TRBV21-1 is a documented pseudogene. The origin of this receptor is an adult with an advanced solid tumor such as melanoma, head and neck, liver or kidney cancer. The chain's CDR3 is CASSKVGGTNTEAFF. CDR3 sequence (DNA): TGTGCCAGCAGCAAAGTCGGGGGGACGAACACTGAAGCTTTCTTT.